Given below is one T cell receptor beta chain in context. The antigen remains unidentified. These data come from a study of human T cells and chemical hapten exposure. Study-level points and caveats: Among expanded TCRs, significantly more large CDR3 similarity clusters formed than among controls.

What the library attached to individual cDNA molecules were unique molecular identifiers. TCRdb re-analysed the RACE reads in MiXCR, keeping a single row per CDR3 protein. The sample yields 100,000 or so distinct CDR3 sequences, less than 40% seen once. Regarding time point: patch test 3, about 24 weeks after DPC sensitization. Indicated treatment: therapeutic diphenylcyclopropenone sensitization with weekly scalp DPC. Researchers sampled blood before each patch test went on. CDR1 and CDR2 from the germline V gene are MNHNS and SASEGT. CDR3 length: 16 amino acids. V was shortened by 1 base and J by 1 base, with 13 bases between the two germline ends.

Sequenced here: whole blood, sampled in connection with sensitization to the hapten diphenylcyclopropenone (DPC). This receptor was obtained from a man in his forties with alopecia areata. Some clones in this sample may be carry-over from other donors' samples. This chain connects TRBV6-1 to TRBJ1-1; D is undetermined. CDR3: CASSEDGGRSNTEAFF. As DNA, the CDR3 is TGTGCCAGCAGTGAAGACGGAGGCAGATCGAACACTGAAGCTTTCTTT.